The 13 T cell receptor beta chains listed next were all sequenced from one sample in a study of T cells in tuberculosis (dated by TCRdb to between 2017 and 2018). Preparation of the library involved the immunoSEQ multiplex PCR assay. What TCRdb holds here is the immuneACCESS table cut down to in-frame rearrangements. Part of the clones is not present; checked against another copy, under half of the missing clones reflect an unresolved V gene, and the others are unexplained. The sample table contains tens of thousands of clones; only one count was recorded for 95% to 97% of them. Together, the top ten hold 6% to 7% of the sample. Sequenced input: PBMCs. The receptors were sampled from a donor aged 10 to 29 with latent tuberculosis or without tuberculosis infection.

The V call is TRBV7-8, the J call TRBJ2-7; D might be TRBD1 (6 bases). The germline V gene has CDR1 SGHVS and CDR2 FQNEAQ. V was shortened by 5 bases and J by 2 bases, with 16 bases between the two germline ends. The CDR3 has 15 amino acids. In DNA form, the CDR3 reads TGTGCCAGCAGCCTCGGACAGCCTCATACCTACGAGCAGTACTTC. This encodes CASSLGQPHTYEQYF.

This chain uses TRBV4-2 with TRBJ1-1; TRBD1 aligns across 8 bases. CDR1 and CDR2 from the germline V gene are LGHNA and YNFKEQ. The CDR3 consists of 15 residues. Unmatched junction bases numbered 6, after V lost 1 base and J lost 5 bases. The CDR3 nucleotides are TGTGCCAGCAGCCAAGCCGGAACAGGGGGTACTGAAGCTTTCTTT. It encodes CASSQAGTGGTEAFF.

This chain uses TRBV11-2 with TRBJ2-2; TRBD2 matches at 7 bases. This CDR3 region has 15 residues. Germline V gene sequence: CDR1 SGHAT, CDR2 FQNNGV. The V segment lost 7 bases and the J segment 3 bases; nucleotides outside the gene matches: 8. The CDR3 loop is CASNKLAMHTGELFF. As DNA, the CDR3 is TGTGCCAGCAACAAACTAGCGATGCACACCGGGGAGCTGTTTTTT.

The chain carries TRBV25-1 and TRBJ2-5; a possible D gene is TRBD2 (5 bases). The V gene lost 5 bases and the J gene lost 0 bases, with 10 bases spanning the gap. The CDR3 is made up of 14 amino acids. The germline CDR1 and CDR2 sequences are MGHDK and SYGVNS. Written as DNA, the CDR3 is TGTGCCAGCAGTCTGCCGGGGAACCAAGAGACCCAGTACTTC. It encodes CASSLPGNQETQYF.

The J gene is TRBJ2-1, the V gene TRBV7-8; weak D call: TRBD2 (5 bases). Between the trimmed V and J ends, which lost 2 bases and 9 bases, there was a span of 17 bases. The length of the CDR3 is 15 residues. Germline-derived CDR1 and CDR2 are SGHVS and FQNEAQ. The chain's CDR3 is CASSLLYRRKGEQFF. CDR3 coding DNA: TGTGCCAGCAGCTTATTGTACCGGAGGAAGGGTGAGCAGTTCTTC.

The chain has TRBV7-9 and TRBJ2-5; 9 bases match TRBD2. The CDR3 covers 15 residues. V was pared by 3 bases and J by 5 bases, with 7 bases of the junction left unmatched. Germline CDR1 SEHNR, CDR2 FQNEAQ (reference sequence). CDR3 amino acids: CASSFTGTSTETQYF. The CDR3 DNA reads TGTGCCAGCAGCTTCACCGGGACTAGCACCGAGACCCAGTACTTC.

V usage is TRBV2 and J usage is TRBJ2-7, with 9 positions matching TRBD2. The CDR3 has 14 amino acids. J was trimmed by 5 bases and V by 5 bases; bases with no gene match: 7. Germline CDR1 is SNHLY and CDR2 is FYNNEI. CDR3 loop: CASSLLAGGNEQYF. CDR3 DNA: TGTGCCAGCAGTCTCCTGGCGGGAGGGAACGAGCAGTACTTC.

The chain recombines TRBV27 with TRBJ1-1, with D perhaps matching TRBD1 (6 bases). Germline lookup yields CDR1 MNHEY and CDR2 SMNVEV (reference sequence). The CDR3 is 14 residues long. V was clipped by 7 bases and J by 1 base, with 13 bases between them. The chain's CDR3 is CASIPVGGNTEAFF. In DNA form, the CDR3 reads TGTGCCAGCATCCCTGTAGGGGGGAACACTGAAGCTTTCTTT.

The gene calls are TRBV5-1 and TRBJ2-5; 8 bases fit TRBD2. Germline trimming cut 4 bases from V and 9 bases from J; bases unmatched to any gene: 14. Germline-derived CDR1 and CDR2 are SGHRS and YFSETQ. The CDR3 extends over 15 amino acids. The CDR3 reads CASSTAGDAISSQYF. For the CDR3, the DNA is TGCGCCAGCAGCACAGCGGGGGACGCTATCTCCTCCCAGTACTTC. Filled out from reference TRBV5-1 and TRBJ2-5, the complete variable domain reads KAGVTQTPRYLIKTRGQQVTLSCSPISGHRSVSWYQQTPGQGLQFLFEYFSETQRNKGNFPGRFSGRQFSNSRSEMNVSTLELGDSALYLCASSTAGDAISSQYFGPGTRLLVL.

Only one count was recorded for this clone. V usage is TRBV7-8 and J usage is TRBJ1-2, with TRBD1 identical over 9 bases. The CDR3 sequence is 15 residues long. The V gene's germline CDR1 is SGHVS and CDR2 FQNEAQ. Germline trimming cut 5 bases from V and 4 bases from J; bases unmatched to any gene: 8. CDR3 sequence: CASSLGRDRVYGYTF. CDR3 sequence (DNA): TGTGCCAGCAGCCTTGGCCGGGACAGGGTCTATGGCTACACCTTC.

V usage is TRBV27 and J usage is TRBJ1-2; a possible D gene is TRBD1 (5 bases). The germline V gene has CDR1 MNHEY and CDR2 SMNVEV (reference sequence). With 5 bases removed from V and 3 bases from J, the gap between germline ends came to 16 bases. The CDR3 extends over 15 amino acids. The CDR3 bases are TGTGCCAGCAGTAGTTACATCGGGGGGTACTATGGCTACACCTTC. Translated: CASSSYIGGYYGYTF.

This clone came up once. The rearrangement joins TRBV7-6 to TRBJ1-1; D perhaps matches TRBD1 (5 bases). Trimming removed 0 bases at V and 4 bases at J, with 15 bases between. Germline V gene sequence: CDR1 SGHVS, CDR2 FNYEAQ. The CDR3 is 16 residues long. The CDR3 DNA reads TGTGCCAGCAGCTTAGCGCAGGGAAGAGCAAGCACTGAAGCTTTCTTT. Amino acid sequence: CASSLAQGRASTEAFF.

The chain employs TRBV30 and TRBJ2-1; TRBD2 matches 8 bases. After removal of 3 bases from V and 8 bases from J, the junction contained 12 bases not matched to a gene. CDR1 is GTSNPN, CDR2 SVGIG, per germline (reference sequence). The CDR3 contains 15 residues. The CDR3 sequence: CAWSRGVKREHEQFF. DNA of the CDR3: TGTGCCTGGAGCCGCGGCGTAAAGCGGGAGCATGAGCAGTTCTTC.